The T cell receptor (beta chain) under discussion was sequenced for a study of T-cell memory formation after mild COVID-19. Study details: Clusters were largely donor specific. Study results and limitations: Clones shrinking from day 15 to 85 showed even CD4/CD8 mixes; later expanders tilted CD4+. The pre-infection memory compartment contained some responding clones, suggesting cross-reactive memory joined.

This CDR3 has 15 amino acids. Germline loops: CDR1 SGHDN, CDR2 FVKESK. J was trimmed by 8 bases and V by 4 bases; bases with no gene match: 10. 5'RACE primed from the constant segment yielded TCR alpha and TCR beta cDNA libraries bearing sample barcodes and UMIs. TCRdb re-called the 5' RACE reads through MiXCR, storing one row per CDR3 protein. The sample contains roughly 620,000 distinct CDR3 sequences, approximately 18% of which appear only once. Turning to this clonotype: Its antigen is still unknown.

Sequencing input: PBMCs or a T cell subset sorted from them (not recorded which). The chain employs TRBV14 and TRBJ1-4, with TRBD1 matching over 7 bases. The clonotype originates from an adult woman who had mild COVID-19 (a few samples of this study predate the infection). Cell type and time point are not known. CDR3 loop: CASSRYRGPGEKLFF. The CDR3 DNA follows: TGTGCCAGCAGCCGGTACAGGGGCCCTGGCGAAAAACTGTTTTTT.